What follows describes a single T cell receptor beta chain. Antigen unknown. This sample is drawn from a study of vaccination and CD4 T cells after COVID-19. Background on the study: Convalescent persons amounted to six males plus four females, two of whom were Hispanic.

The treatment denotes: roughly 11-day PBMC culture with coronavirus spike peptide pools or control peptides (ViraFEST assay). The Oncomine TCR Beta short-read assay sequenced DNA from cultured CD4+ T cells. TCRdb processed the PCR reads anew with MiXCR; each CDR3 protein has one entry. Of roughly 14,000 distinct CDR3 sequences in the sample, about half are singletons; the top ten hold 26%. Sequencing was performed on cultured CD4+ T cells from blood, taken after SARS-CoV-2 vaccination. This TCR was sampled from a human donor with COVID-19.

CDR3 loop: CASTRGKRGGSYEQYF. In DNA form, the CDR3 reads TGTGCCAGCACTCGGGGAAAGCGGGGGGGCTCCTACGAGCAGTACTTC. V is TRBV6-1 and J is TRBJ2-7, with 10 bases that match TRBD2. CDR1 MNHNS and CDR2 SASEGT come from the germline V gene. The CDR3 has 16 amino acids. V lost 7 bases, J lost 0 bases, and 9 bases stayed unmatched.